The 7 T cell receptor beta chains below come from one sample, sequenced in a study of naive and memory T cell subsets. The beta constant-region primer was an equimolar mix of two oligonucleotides covering TRBC1 and TRBC2. MiXCR, run by TCRdb on the UMI-ligation and nested PCR reads, gives a single entry per CDR3 protein. Of 140,000 to 150,000 distinct CDR3 sequences in the sample, approximately 17% were seen once. Sequencing was performed on naive CD4+ T cells from blood. These receptors came from a human donor in good health.

J is TRBJ2-5 and V is TRBV12-3 or TRBV12-4, with 11 bases identical to TRBD2. The length of the CDR3 is 16 residues. V lost 4 bases, J lost 4 bases, and 8 bases stayed unmatched. The CDR3 coding sequence is TGTGCCAGCAGTTCTTACATAGCGGGAGGGCCAGAGACCCAGTACTTC. Translating gives CASSSYIAGGPETQYF.

This clonotype was observed a few times. The V and J genes are TRBV27 and TRBJ2-6, with D uncertain. The CDR3 is made up of 15 amino acids. Germline CDR1 reads MNHEY; CDR2 reads SMNVEV (reference sequence). The germline V and J ends were trimmed by 1 base and 0 bases, with 4 bases remaining between them. DNA of the CDR3: TGTGCCAGCAGTTTATTCGGCTCTGGGGCCAACGTCCTGACTTTC. Translated: CASSLFGSGANVLTF.

This rearrangement joins TRBV6-5 to TRBJ2-1; the match to TRBD2 covers 10 bases. CDR3 length: 15 amino acids. The germline V gene has CDR1 MNHEY and CDR2 SVGAGI. Trimming cost V 7 bases and J 7 bases; bases outside gene matches: 10. The CDR3 loop is CASKSRLAGVNEQFF. DNA of the CDR3: TGTGCCAGCAAAAGTAGGCTAGCGGGAGTTAATGAGCAGTTCTTC.

The J gene is TRBJ2-1, the V gene TRBV6-4; unclear D gene. Germline V gene sequence: CDR1 MRHNA, CDR2 SNTAGT. The CDR3 length is 19 residues. V was shortened by 4 bases and J by 5 bases, with 27 bases between the two germline ends. This CDR3 reads CASSGTWLCAYRKDNEQFF. DNA of the CDR3: TGTGCCAGCAGTGGTACTTGGTTGTGTGCGTATCGAAAAGACAATGAGCAGTTCTTC.

This clonotype was observed a few times. This chain connects TRBV2 to TRBJ1-5, with 7 bases aligning to TRBD1. There are 17 residues in the CDR3. Germline loops: CDR1 SNHLY, CDR2 FYNNEI. The J segment lost 1 base and the V segment lost 10 bases, leaving 16 bases of the junction unmatched. CDR3 region: CANLLRQGTGSNQPQHF. The CDR3 DNA is TGTGCCAATCTACTAAGACAGGGAACGGGGAGCAATCAGCCCCAGCATTTT.

This chain connects TRBV19 to TRBJ1-1; D possibly corresponds to TRBD1 (5 bases). CDR3 length equals 15 residues. Germline CDR1 LNHDA, CDR2 SQIVND (reference sequence). Trimming took 4 bases from V and 3 from J, leaving 15 bases between them. This CDR3 is CASSRVAGGHTEAFF. CDR3 in DNA: TGTGCCAGTAGTAGGGTCGCGGGGGGACACACTGAAGCTTTCTTT.

This chain connects TRBV20-1 to TRBJ1-6; 8 bases are a match to TRBD1. The CDR3 is made up of 13 amino acids. Germline lookup yields CDR1 DFQATT and CDR2 SNEGSKA (reference sequence). Trimming at V came to 3 bases and at J to 7 bases, leaving 2 bases not matched to a gene. The CDR3, as DNA: TGCAGTGCTAGTCGACAGGGGAATTCACCCCTCCACTTT. Encoded protein: CSASRQGNSPLHF.